Each of the 7 T cell receptor beta chains below was sequenced from the same sample in a study of CD8 T cells in Susac syndrome. Random hexamers were used to reverse transcribe the RNA input (about 0.5 to 1 ug). MiXCR, run by TCRdb on the immunoSEQ multiplex PCR reads, gives a single entry per CDR3 protein. This table has roughly 110,000 distinct CDR3 sequences, around 90% appearing once. The sample comprised CD4+ T cells from PBMCs. The receptors were gathered from a human donor in good health.

The chain joins TRBV6-5 to TRBJ1-5; D uncertain. V shed 6 bases and J shed 3 bases, with 9 bases lying between them. The CDR3 has 13 residues. Germline CDR1 reads MNHEY; CDR2 reads SVGAGI. The CDR3: CASSQSVNQPQHF. CDR3 in DNA: TGTGCCAGCAGCCAAAGCGTCAATCAGCCCCAGCATTTT.

The chain employs TRBV20-1 and TRBJ1-2; D may be TRBD1 (6 bases). The V gene's germline CDR1 is DFQATT and CDR2 SNEGSKA (reference sequence). Trimming took off 0 bases at V and 6 bases at J, with 8 bases between the two ends. CDR3 length: 12 amino acids. CDR3 amino acids: CSARDGGHGYTF. In DNA, the CDR3 is TGCAGTGCTAGAGATGGGGGGCATGGCTACACCTTC.

The genes are TRBV7-2 and TRBJ1-5; no reliable D call. CDR3 length: 11 residues. V lost 2 bases, J lost 10 bases, and 6 bases lay in between. Germline loops: CDR1 SGHTA, CDR2 FQGNSA. This CDR3 reads CASSLSGPQHF. The CDR3 coding sequence is TGTGCCAGCAGCTTATCGGGACCCCAGCATTTT.

The V and J genes are TRBV6-1 and TRBJ2-3, with 15 bases fitting TRBD2. CDR1 and CDR2 (germline): MNHNS, SASEGT. Unmatched junction bases numbered 8, after V lost 6 bases and J lost 1 base. The CDR3 length is 18 residues. CDR3 DNA: TGTGCCAGCAGCCCTGGACTAGCGGGGGGGCACGGCACAGATACGCAGTATTTT. Translation: CASSPGLAGGHGTDTQYF.

This clonotype came up once. This chain joins TRBV18 and TRBJ1-5; D might be TRBD1 (5 bases). The CDR3 runs 13 residues. Germline assignment: CDR1 KGHSH and CDR2 LQKENI. The V end was cut by 4 bases, the J end by 4 bases, with 8 bases between. CDR3 sequence: CASSRGQNQPQHF. The CDR3 coding sequence is TGTGCCAGCTCACGTGGACAAAATCAGCCCCAGCATTTT.

The chain has TRBV7-3 and TRBJ2-1; tentatively, D is TRBD2 (5 bases). CDR3 length: 13 residues. The ends were cut back, 5 bases at V and 7 bases at J, with 12 bases in the middle. Germline CDR1 and CDR2: SGHTA and FQGTGA. The CDR3 DNA sequence: TGTGCCAGCAGCCCTACCACGGGAAATGAGCAGTTCTTC. Amino acids: CASSPTTGNEQFF. Combining the CDR3 with reference TRBV7-3 and TRBJ2-1 gives the whole variable domain GAGVSQTPSNKVTEKGKYVELRCDPISGHTALYWYRQSLGQGPEFLIYFQGTGAADDSGLPNDRFFAVRPEGSVSTLKIQRTERGDSAVYLCASSPTTGNEQFFGPGTRLTVL.

The CDR3 region is CSGIVDRGRADTQYF. For the CDR3, the DNA is TGCAGCGGAATAGTGGACAGGGGGCGCGCAGATACGCAGTATTTT. V and J are TRBV29-1 and TRBJ2-3, with TRBD1 matching over 11 bases. Germline V lookup: CDR1 SQVTM, CDR2 ANQGSEA. Trimming cost V 7 bases and J 4 bases; bases outside gene matches: 10. The CDR3 consists of 15 residues.